This T cell receptor (beta chain) is from a study of OX40 agonist ivuxolimab in advanced cancers. Background on the study: Patients with hepatocellular carcinoma, melanoma, renal cell or head and neck cancer made up the dose-escalation patients. Findings of the study overall: At 0.1 to 3.0 mg/kg and by week 6, clonal expansion occurred in CD4+ and CD8+ blood T cells.

The table came from immunoSEQ multiplex PCR; TCRdb's copy has only in-frame clones and leaves some out. The sample shows 85,000 to 90,000 clones, around 85% of them seen only once. Germline loops: CDR1 DFQATT, CDR2 SNEGSKA (reference sequence). This CDR3 has 11 residues. Trimming took 3 bases from V and 8 from J, leaving 10 bases between them. To note about this clone: The antigen is not known.

Source: CD4+ or CD8+ T cells sorted from blood, taken in a trial of the OX40 agonist ivuxolimab. This TCR derives from an adult with an advanced solid tumor such as melanoma, head and neck, liver or kidney cancer. The chain couples TRBV20-1 to TRBJ1-2; D gene uncertain. DNA for the CDR3: TGCAGTGCTAGTTCGTACGGGGGCTACACCTTC. Amino acid sequence: CSASSYGGYTF.